This entry is about one TCR beta chain. There is no known antigen for this receptor. No base quality values were provided; no much bigger clone lies one nucleotide off. Library preparation was by the immunoSEQ multiplex PCR assay. For the multiplex PCR, a mixture combining 60 forward primers for TCR Vbeta segments and 13 reverse primers for TCR Jbeta segments was used. The CDR3 region of rearranged TCR beta genes was amplified from genomic DNA with a multiplex PCR assay. The Illumina HiSeq System was used to sequence the amplified TCR beta libraries as 87-base-pair reads. On the study's bioinformatics: Across the 500 to 850 repertoires, a later analysis counted around 80 million unique TCR beta chains, around 11 million of which were shared by at least two donors. Raw reads were error-corrected and collapsed into unique sequences with a nearest-neighbor algorithm that merged closely related sequences to remove PCR and sequencing errors. V, D and J gene segments were assigned by aligning CDR3 sequences to IMGT reference sequences. For a sequence to be retained, a match of at least six nucleotides was required to both a V gene segment and a J gene segment. A rearrangement counted as productive if the CDR3 had no stop codons and remained in frame with V and J, and every other rearrangement counted as non-productive. Following IMGT convention, CDR3 was defined as the stretch from the second conserved V-encoded cysteine up to the conserved J-encoded phenylalanine. Sequences without an unambiguous match to a single V gene segment were excluded from the earlier analysis of about 600 of the donors. In an earlier analysis of 500 to 750 of the donors, V segments were called functional above 56.7% productive rearrangements and were called segregating when the between-donor standard deviation exceeded 5%. A statistical classification framework was developed to diagnose cytomegalovirus status using the catalog of TCR beta chain sequences. In a later analysis, TCR nucleotide sequences were compared against IMGT/GENE-DB human TR gene sequences so that V and J genes could be assigned. A later analysis assigned CDR3 sequences and most-parsimonious VDJ recombination scenarios with the TCRdist pipeline. A later analysis defined each TCR beta chain by its CDR3 amino acid sequence plus V-gene family, and excluded reads lacking a unique V-gene family. In a later analysis, approximately 640 highly shared, low-generation-probability nucleotide sequences were removed to address suspected cross-contamination and a sequencing artifact. In a later analysis, a clonal expansion index was calculated for each public chain from normalized within-repertoire ranks of inferred template counts. Generation probabilities in a later analysis came from a VDJ recombination model fitted to out-of-frame rearrangements, and those results were checked against IGoR. In a later analysis, TCR-TCR, TCR-HLA and TCR-CMV co-occurrence was scored with hypergeometric tests, and a repertoire-size bias correction was applied to TCR pairs. To estimate false discovery rates, a later analysis permuted the HLA or CMV assignments 20 times. In a later analysis, co-occurring TCRs were grouped using DBSCAN, and TCRdist sequence similarity was added for clustering within HLA-allele-positive subsets. For co-occurrence clustering, repertoires with fewer than 30,000 or more than 120,000 public chains were excluded, along with 5 or 6 repertoires with anomalous nucleotide sharing. Here the immuneACCESS table is served through TCRdb, limited to in-frame sequences with V and J called. Missing clones are a known gap in these copies; in checked studies unresolved V genes cover under half, and the rest lacks a known reason. V, J and clone size were drawn from that table, and D and trimming were deduced from the DNA. The sample table shows about 150,000 clones, and 74% are seen once. The ten largest clones capture 2.1% of the sample.

These data are taken from a study of cytomegalovirus exposure and HLA in healthy donors (dated by TCRdb to about 2017). For the wider study: In an earlier analysis of 450 to 750 of the donors, 276 Gb of sequence data and just under 120 million unique TCR beta sequences from about 190 million T cells were reported. Across about 370 genotyped donors of the cohort, an average of roughly 230,000 unique TCR beta nucleotide sequences per donor were sequenced, and 15% to 20% of those sequences were non-productive. About 320 gigabases of sequencing data and some 85 million unique TCR sequences were included in an early release covering about 700 HLA-typed donors. Alongside the repertoire data, information on donor age, sex, ethnicity and CMV serostatus was compiled. A later analysis re-examined previously published TCR beta repertoires from hundreds of donors and added high-resolution HLA genotyping to investigate patterns of TCR occurrence. HLA typing covered class I and class II loci at four-digit resolution. About 5 DR-DQ haplotypes were handled as single units for association and clustering, since linkage in the cohort was strong. The study was designed to test whether signatures of past pathogen exposure could be identified by cataloging public T cell receptors. A later genetic analysis used genome-wide SNP genotypes for about three fifths of the 666 donors, treating that subset as a discovery cohort. Of the 300 to 500 genotyped donors, 65% to 90% were placed in the genetic ancestry cluster associated with self-reported Caucasian donors. The number of typed donors differed by locus: about 620-630 for A, B, C, DRB1 and DQB1; some 500 for DQA1; 600 to 610 for DPA1; and 400 to 480 for DPB1. To predict cytomegalovirus infection status, the study combined high-throughput TCR immunosequencing, statistical association of individual TCRs with disease status, and machine learning. Along with the roughly 710-subject first cohort, a separate validation cohort of over 90 different subjects was used. An earlier analysis of about 600 of the donors used high-throughput TCR beta sequencing to judge whether each TCR beta V gene segment behaved as functional or pseudogenic. Using immunosequencing, the study profiled T cell repertoires from fewer than 850 subjects and related those repertoires to cytomegalovirus serostatus. The later analysis used no new phenotypic data to find candidate immune exposures, relying instead on TCR beta sequences and their occurrence across donors. All discovery cohort repertoires had been generated on a single sequencing platform.

The cohort was made up of several hundred healthy bone marrow donors. At the time of sampling, all cohort members were nominally healthy, though unrecorded immune exposures were likely present. The donor was CMV seronegative and belonged to the group of 352 seronegative cohort members. Each donor provided a peripheral blood sample, and peripheral blood mononuclear cells were used for TCR beta sequencing. The Qiagen DNeasy Blood Extraction Kit was used to extract genomic DNA from the blood cell samples. Here is what the overall study found, with its caveats: Because some donors lacked HLA typing at each locus, the association tests relied only on the typed subset. A later genetic analysis reported fewer N-insertions in productive TCRs among donors in an Asian-associated ancestry cluster than the roughly 620-donor mean. Strong co-occurrence of HLA alleles, especially DR and DQ, made assigning TCR associations to individual alleles difficult. According to a later analysis, TCR association rates differed among HLA loci, with DRB1 alleles showing the most associated TCRs and HLA-C alleles showing the fewest. Correlated functional status among segregating V segments might reflect linkage disequilibrium, but an unknown experimental factor could not be ruled out. In a later analysis, 16,951 TCR beta sequences were associated with specific HLA alleles at a false discovery rate of 0.05. In a later genetic analysis, a missense DCLRE1C variant was associated with V-gene and J-gene trimming of TCR beta chains, and the association was replicated in an independent cohort. A further reported finding was that TCR beta sequences accurately predicted the HLA-A and HLA-B alleles for most subjects in the first cohort. The presence/absence analyses assumed that sequencing depth was roughly uniform across donors, and that assumption may not be true. The authors suggested that the approach could potentially be extended to other disease states and immunological phenotypes. Most CMV-associated TCR beta chains appeared to be HLA-restricted in a later analysis, and the HLA associations seemed to be driven largely by CMV exposure. In this cohort, only TCR beta chains were sequenced, and detectable features were limited by the absence of alpha or paired-chain data. The earlier analysis of 587 of the donors excluded around 17 rarely observed V segments, including chromosome 9 orphons, because counts were too low. In a later analysis, HLA-associated TCR beta chains showed more clonal expansion and lower generation probabilities than non-associated chains that were equally common. Most TCR sequences were seen in very few donors, while some public TCRs were found in many individuals. The study gave a list of 150 to 200 TCR beta chains associated with cytomegalovirus. An earlier analysis of roughly 570 of the donors showed that most TCR beta V segments appeared in productive rearrangements either about 87% or about 30% of the time, which broadly matched IMGT annotations. Immune exposure information for the cohort was limited to CMV serostatus. A group of highly shared sequence variants was considered likely to be a technical artifact of the sequencing pipeline. The classifier was reported to diagnose cytomegalovirus status with high specificity and sensitivity in both the original and validation cohorts. A few of the identified cytomegalovirus-associated TCR beta chains were confirmed in vitro to be specific for cytomegalovirus antigens. Some IMGT-functional V segments, including TRBV6-2 and TRBV6-3, could not be told apart with the 87-base-pair reads, so those segments were excluded. A later analysis reported that several top co-occurrence clusters appeared linked to parvovirus B19, influenza, CMV and Epstein-Barr virus.

The cysteine opens and the phenylalanine closes a CDR3 of 15 amino acids. Kept here is only the CDR3 DNA, which spans 45 bases and is read in frame from base 1. Relative to germline, V is missing 3 bases and J is missing 4 bases, with 5 bases of the junction outside any gene match. The germline V gene (reference sequence) provides CDR1 LNHNV and CDR2 YYDKDF. Sample: PBMCs. The sequence links TRBV15 to TRBJ1-3, with 8 bases in between that match TRBD1. The receptor comes from a man aged 30 to 45 in good health and CMV-seronegative. The base sequence is TGTGCCACCAGCAGGCGGCGGGACAGGGGAAACACCATATATTTT. This is translated as CATSRRRDRGNTIYF.